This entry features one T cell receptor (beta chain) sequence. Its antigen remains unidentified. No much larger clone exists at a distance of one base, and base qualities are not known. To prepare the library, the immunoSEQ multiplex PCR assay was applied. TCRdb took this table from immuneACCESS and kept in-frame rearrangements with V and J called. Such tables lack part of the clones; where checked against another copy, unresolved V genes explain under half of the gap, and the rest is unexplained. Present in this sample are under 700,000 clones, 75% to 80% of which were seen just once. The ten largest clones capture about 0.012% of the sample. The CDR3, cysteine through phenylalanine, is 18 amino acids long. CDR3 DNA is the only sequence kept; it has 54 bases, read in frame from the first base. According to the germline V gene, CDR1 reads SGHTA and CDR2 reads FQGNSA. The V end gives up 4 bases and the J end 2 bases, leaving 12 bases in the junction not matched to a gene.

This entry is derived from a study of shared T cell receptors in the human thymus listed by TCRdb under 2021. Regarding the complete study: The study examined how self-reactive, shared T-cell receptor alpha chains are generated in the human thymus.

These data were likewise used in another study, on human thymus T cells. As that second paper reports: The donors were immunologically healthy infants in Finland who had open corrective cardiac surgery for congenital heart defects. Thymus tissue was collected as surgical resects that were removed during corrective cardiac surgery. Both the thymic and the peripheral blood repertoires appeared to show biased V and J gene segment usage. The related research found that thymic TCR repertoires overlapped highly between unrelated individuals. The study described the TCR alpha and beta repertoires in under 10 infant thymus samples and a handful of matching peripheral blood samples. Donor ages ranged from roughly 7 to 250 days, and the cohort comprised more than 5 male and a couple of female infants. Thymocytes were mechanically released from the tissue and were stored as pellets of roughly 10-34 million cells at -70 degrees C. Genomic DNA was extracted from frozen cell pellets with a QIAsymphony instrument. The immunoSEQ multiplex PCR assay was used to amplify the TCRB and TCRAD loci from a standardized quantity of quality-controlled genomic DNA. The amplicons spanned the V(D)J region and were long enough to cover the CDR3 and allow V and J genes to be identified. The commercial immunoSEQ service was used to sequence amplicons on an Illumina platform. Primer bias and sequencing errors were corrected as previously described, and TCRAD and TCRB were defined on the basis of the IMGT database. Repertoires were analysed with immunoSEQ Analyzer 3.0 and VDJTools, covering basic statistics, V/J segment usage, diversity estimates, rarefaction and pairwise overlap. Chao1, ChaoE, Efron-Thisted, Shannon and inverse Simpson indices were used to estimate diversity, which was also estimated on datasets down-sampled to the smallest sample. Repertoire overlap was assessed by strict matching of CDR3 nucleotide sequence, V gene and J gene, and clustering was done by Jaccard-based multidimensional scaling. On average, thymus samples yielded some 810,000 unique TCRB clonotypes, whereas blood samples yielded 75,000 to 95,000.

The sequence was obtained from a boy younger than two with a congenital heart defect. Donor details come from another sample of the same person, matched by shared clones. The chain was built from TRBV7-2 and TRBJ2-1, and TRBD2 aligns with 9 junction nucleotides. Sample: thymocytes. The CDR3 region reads CASSSRPRGGVPYNEQFF. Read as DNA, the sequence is TGTGCCAGCAGCTCCCGCCCGCGGGGGGGTGTCCCCTACAATGAGCAGTTCTTC.